These 23 T cell receptor beta chains came from one sample sequenced in a study of early T cells in non-severe SARS-CoV-2 infection. In TCRdb, the 5' RACE reads were re-called with MiXCR into one record per CDR3 protein. The sample includes some 87,000 distinct CDR3 sequences, 12% of them seen just once. Specimen: whole blood. The source of these receptors is an adult who was a healthcare worker with PCR-confirmed SARS-CoV-2 infection or an uninfected control (not recorded which).

In this sample, this clonotype turned up many times. The J gene is TRBJ2-3, the V gene TRBV24-1, with 9 bases matching TRBD1. Germline CDR1 is KGHDR and CDR2 is SFDVKD. J lost 3 bases, V lost 6 bases, and 3 bases had no gene match. The CDR3 length is 14 residues. This CDR3 reads CATSSGQGTDTQYF. CDR3 DNA sequence: TGTGCCACCAGTTCGGGACAGGGAACAGATACGCAGTATTTT.

This clonotype has only a few counts. V is TRBV6-1 and J is TRBJ1-6; 10 bases are shared with TRBD1. V shed 4 bases and J 7 bases; nucleotides not matched to a gene: 4. The CDR3 loop spans 15 amino acids. The germline V gene has CDR1 MNHNS and CDR2 SASEGT. The CDR3 is CASSGDRGRNSPLHF. The DNA for the CDR3 is TGTGCCAGCAGTGGGGACAGGGGTAGGAATTCACCCCTCCACTTT.

This clonotype was counted between two and nine times. V and J are TRBV7-8 and TRBJ1-1; D gene uncertain. The CDR3 is made up of 15 amino acids. Germline CDR1 SGHVS, CDR2 FQNEAQ. Trimming took 1 base from V and 0 from J, leaving 9 bases between them. CDR3 amino acids: CASSLDRAMNTEAFF. CDR3 DNA sequence: TGTGCCAGCAGCTTAGATAGGGCCATGAACACTGAAGCTTTCTTT.

The chain has TRBV3-1 and TRBJ2-1; TRBD1 aligns across 8 bases. V lost 1 base, J lost 8 bases, and 7 bases stayed unmatched. The CDR3 is 15 amino acids. CDR1 and CDR2 (germline): LGHDT, YNNKEL (reference sequence). As DNA, the CDR3 is TGTGCCAGCAGCCAAGTGGGACAGGTTTTCGATGAGCAGTTCTTC. Its translation is CASSQVGQVFDEQFF.

This clonotype showed up just a few times. The chain has TRBV29-1 and TRBJ2-7, with a weak D call TRBD1 (6 bases). The germline V and J ends were trimmed by 4 bases and 8 bases, with 15 bases remaining between them. The CDR3 has 12 amino acids. Germline values: CDR1 SQVTM, CDR2 ANQGSEA. The CDR3 coding sequence is TGCAGCGTTGGGACAGCCACTACTCAGCAGTACTTC. This codes for CSVGTATTQQYF.

The chain employs TRBV5-8 and TRBJ2-1, with 7 bases that match TRBD1. This CDR3 contains 13 residues. Trimming took 2 bases from V and 9 from J; bases not matched to a gene: 5. The germline gives CDR1 SGHTS, CDR2 YDEGEE. The CDR3 region is CASSFDRVLEQFF. CDR3 nucleotide sequence: TGTGCCAGCAGCTTCGACAGGGTTCTTGAGCAGTTCTTC. Complete variable domain (other parts from reference TRBV5-8 and TRBJ2-1): EAGVTQSPTHLIKTRGQQATLRCSPISGHTSVYWYQQALGLGLQFLLWYDEGEERNRGNFPPRFSGRQFPNYSSELNVNALELEDSALYLCASSFDRVLEQFFGPGTRLTVL.

This clonotype was observed at least ten times. V and J are TRBV7-9 and TRBJ2-1; no reliable D call. The CDR3 sequence is 15 residues long. Germline CDR1 and CDR2: SEHNR and FQNEAQ (reference sequence). Trimming left V 6 bases short and J 9 bases short, with 21 bases between. CDR3 residues: CASSFLGIGGGEQFF. In DNA, the CDR3 is TGTGCCAGCAGTTTCCTTGGGATTGGTGGCGGTGAGCAGTTCTTC.

This clonotype was recorded at least ten times. The rearrangement joins TRBV2 to TRBJ1-5; 7 positions match TRBD1. The germline V gene has CDR1 SNHLY and CDR2 FYNNEI. Losses at the gene ends were 4 bases for V and 3 bases for J; bases not matched to a gene: 3. This CDR3 region has 14 residues. This CDR3 is CASSVTGDNQPQHF. The DNA for the CDR3 is TGTGCCAGCAGTGTCACAGGGGACAATCAGCCCCAGCATTTT.

A few counts support this clonotype. The rearrangement links TRBV11-2 to TRBJ2-7, with TRBD2 matching 10 bases. CDR1 is SGHAT and CDR2 is FQNNGV in the germline V gene. This CDR3 comprises 16 residues. V was clipped by 1 base and J by 4 bases; unmatched bases: 7. The CDR3 spells CASSLGTGTSAYEQYF. CDR3 bases: TGTGCCAGCAGCTTAGGCACCGGGACTAGCGCGTACGAGCAGTACTTC.

This clonotype has only a few counts. The chain uses TRBV19 and TRBJ1-5; D might be TRBD1 (6 bases). The CDR3 is 14 amino acids. CDR1 is LNHDA and CDR2 is SQIVND in the germline V gene (reference sequence). V lost 8 bases and J 6 bases, leaving 17 bases between the germline ends. The CDR3 nucleotides are TGTGCCAGTTGGGACTCCGGAGGGGGTCAGCCCCAGCATTTT. Encoded protein: CASWDSGGGQPQHF. The whole variable domain, remainder taken from reference TRBV19 and TRBJ1-5, is DGGITQSPKYLFRKEGQNVTLSCEQNLNHDAMYWYRQDPGQGLRLIYYSQIVNDFQKGDIAEGYSVSREKKESFPLTVTSAQKNPTAFYLCASWDSGGGQPQHFGDGTRLSIL.

This clonotype was detected ten times or more. The rearrangement links TRBV5-1 to TRBJ2-6; no definite D call. V dropped 1 base and J dropped 2 bases, with 10 bases sitting between them. The CDR3 is 16 amino acids. The germline gives CDR1 SGHRS, CDR2 YFSETQ. CDR3 sequence (DNA): TGCGCCAGCAGCTTGTTAAGGTCCACTGGGGCCAACGTCCTGACTTTC. Protein: CASSLLRSTGANVLTF.

The J gene is TRBJ2-2, the V gene TRBV28, with 8 bases aligning to TRBD1. With 8 bases clipped from V and 4 bases from J, the junction kept 12 bases outside the gene matches. The CDR3 is made up of 16 amino acids. Germline CDR1 reads MDHEN; CDR2 reads SYDVKM. The CDR3 sequence: CASLPGPGGRTGELFF. The CDR3 DNA reads TGTGCCAGCCTTCCCGGGCCAGGGGGCCGCACCGGGGAGCTGTTTTTT.

This clonotype was recorded many times. This rearrangement joins TRBV24-1 to TRBJ1-5; no reliable D call. V lost 4 bases to trimming and J lost 4 bases, with 10 bases between them. The CDR3 has 14 residues. CDR1 and CDR2 (germline): KGHDR, SFDVKD. In nucleotides, the CDR3 is TGTGCCACCAGTGACCCCCGGAGTAATCAGCCCCAGCATTTT. This translates into CATSDPRSNQPQHF.

This clonotype was seen a handful of times. This chain links TRBV27 with TRBJ2-1, with 10 bases aligning to TRBD2. CDR1 MNHEY and CDR2 SMNVEV come from the germline V gene (reference sequence). The CDR3 contains 14 residues. V was pared by 7 bases and J by 6 bases, with 6 bases of the junction left unmatched. The CDR3 region is CASTPLAGPNEQFF. CDR3 sequence (DNA): TGTGCCAGCACTCCACTAGCGGGGCCCAATGAGCAGTTCTTC.

This clonotype came up a few times. The gene calls are TRBV28 and TRBJ2-7; D call uncertain. The CDR3 runs 13 residues. V lost 3 bases to trimming and J lost 6 bases, with 12 bases between them. The germline CDR1 and CDR2 sequences are MDHEN and SYDVKM. The CDR3 nucleotides read TGTGCCAGCAGTTTTTATAACGGGCCCGAGCAGTACTTC. Encoded protein: CASSFYNGPEQYF.

In its sample, this clonotype was seen a few times. The J gene is TRBJ2-1, the V gene TRBV12-3 or TRBV12-4, with TRBD1 matching over 8 bases. This CDR3 is 12 amino acids long. V lost 4 bases to trimming and J lost 12 bases; unmatched junction nucleotides: 5. The CDR3, as DNA: TGTGCCAGCAGTTCCACAGGGGGACGGCAGTTCTTC. This encodes CASSSTGGRQFF.

This clonotype was observed many times. The rearrangement joins TRBV30 to TRBJ2-3, with D hard to call. Germline values: CDR1 GTSNPN, CDR2 SVGIG (reference sequence). V lost 5 bases, J lost 1 base, and 10 bases lay in between. The CDR3 is 13 residues long. In nucleotides, the CDR3 is TGTGCCTGGGGGCCGGTCCGCACAGATACGCAGTATTTT. Amino acid sequence: CAWGPVRTDTQYF.

The rearrangement links TRBV20-1 to TRBJ1-5, with D perhaps TRBD1 (5 bases). The CDR3 totals 14 residues. Trimming pared 5 bases from V and 2 bases from J, leaving 13 bases between. From germline, CDR1 is DFQATT and CDR2 SNEGSKA (reference sequence). Here the CDR3 DNA reads TGCAGTGCTTCGACTTCGGGGCGCAATCAGCCCCAGCATTTT. Residues: CSASTSGRNQPQHF.

This clonotype was seen a few times. The chain couples TRBV14 to TRBJ2-7; TRBD1 might be the D (6 bases). The CDR3 runs to 14 residues. Trimming pared 4 bases from V and 6 bases from J, leaving 16 bases between. Germline lookup yields CDR1 SGHDN and CDR2 FVKESK. CDR3 nucleotides: TGTGCCAGCAGCCTAAAGACAGGTCCTGGCGAGCAGTACTTC. Its translation: CASSLKTGPGEQYF.

Regarding this clonotype: Relative to the germline gene, one junction end is altered; a read error may explain this. The chain uses TRBV18 and TRBJ1-1, with D hard to call. The CDR3 length is 12 residues. Germline CDR1 is KGHSH and CDR2 is LQKENI. CDR3: CASSPISGEVFF. The CDR3 DNA reads TGTGCCAGCTCACCAATTTCCGGTGAAGTTTTCTTT.

V is TRBV5-1 and J is TRBJ2-1; possible D gene TRBD1, 6 bases. This CDR3 has 15 amino acids. Germline CDR1 and CDR2: SGHRS and YFSETQ. V was clipped by 0 bases and J by 4 bases, with 11 bases between them. The DNA for the CDR3 is TGCGCCAGCAGCTTGGACAGGGCGGTTTACAATGAGCAGTTCTTC. It translates to CASSLDRAVYNEQFF.

The chain couples TRBV19 to TRBJ2-4; no definite D call. There are 16 residues in the CDR3. CDR1 is LNHDA and CDR2 is SQIVND in the germline V gene (reference sequence). With 2 bases removed from V and 0 bases from J, the gap between germline ends came to 11 bases. The CDR3 DNA sequence: TGTGCCAGTAGTATATATTGGGATCTAGCCAAAAACATTCAGTACTTC. Residues: CASSIYWDLAKNIQYF.

This clonotype was observed a handful of times. The chain recombines TRBV18 with TRBJ2-4; tentative D call: TRBD1 (6 bases). Germline CDR1 and CDR2: KGHSH and LQKENI. The CDR3 loop spans 16 amino acids. The germline V and J ends were trimmed by 3 bases and 7 bases, with 19 bases remaining between them. DNA of the CDR3: TGTGCCAGCTCACCTCCAGGGGTGGCCAAATGGAACATTCAGTACTTC. Translated, it gives CASSPPGVAKWNIQYF.